This T cell receptor beta chain stems from a study of T cell repertoires in cytomegalovirus infection. Study summary: Public signatures in TCR beta pointed to CMV infection and matching HLA type.

Study-wide findings and caveats: CMV-specific HLA-C-restricted TCR beta clonotypes dominated the ex vivo response. Cumulative public TCR beta family frequency identified carriers of CMV plus the relevant HLA.

TCRdb reanalysed the reads using MiXCR and keeps one entry per CDR3 protein. The sample has 290,000 or so distinct CDR3 sequences, roughly 9.3% seen once. The CDR3 covers 17 residues. V was trimmed by 0 bases and J by 0 bases, leaving 12 bases between them. Germline lookup yields CDR1 SGHRS and CDR2 YFSETQ. This clonotype was seen ten or more times. Its antigen remains unidentified. V is TRBV5-1 and J is TRBJ2-2; tentatively, D is TRBD2 (7 bases). The specimen was PBMCs. The sequence was collected from a human donor in good health (CMV status not recorded). Some clones in this sample may be carry-over from other donors' samples. The CDR3 nucleotides read TGCGCCAGCAGCTTGGCAACGGGGGGCCCGAACACCGGGGAGCTGTTTTTT. Translation gives CASSLATGGPNTGELFF.